The rows below give T cell receptor beta chains drawn from one sample of a study of vaccination effects on CD4 cells after COVID-19. Their specific antigens are unknown. Measured with immunoSEQ multiplex PCR; TCRdb has only the in-frame clones, and not every one. The sample has tens of thousands of clones, 75% to 90% seen once; the top ten hold roughly 2.2%. This sample comprised CD4+ T cells from PBMCs cultured with HCoV-229E spike peptides, obtained before COVID-19 vaccination. These receptors were collected from a human donor who received a COVID-19 vaccine. CDR3s include the opening cysteine and the closing phenylalanine or tryptophan. Each record gives: D gene, V gene, J gene, clone size, CDR3 protein, CDR3 DNA. A D gene is named only where the DNA matches it firmly. Not all rows give a size; the values are once, few, many and, for expanded clones, a class.

D gene: .
V gene: TRBV10-3
J gene: TRBJ2-2
clone size: .
CDR3 protein: CAISDRATGELFF
CDR3 DNA: TGTGCCATCAGTGACAGGGCGACCGGGGAGCTGTTTTTT

D gene: TRBD1
V gene: TRBV19
J gene: TRBJ1-1
clone size: .
CDR3 protein: CASSSDRGFGNTEAFF
CDR3 DNA: TGTGCCAGTAGTTCCGACAGGGGTTTCGGGAACACTGAAGCTTTCTTT

D gene: .
V gene: TRBV7-2
J gene: TRBJ2-2
clone size: .
CDR3 protein: CASSPGLRPGELFF
CDR3 DNA: TGTGCCAGCAGCCCAGGGTTGAGGCCCGGGGAGCTGTTTTTT

D gene: TRBD1
V gene: TRBV11-3
J gene: TRBJ2-2
clone size: .
CDR3 protein: CASSSQGANTGELFF
CDR3 DNA: TGTGCCAGCAGCTCACAGGGGGCCAACACCGGGGAGCTGTTTTTT

D gene: .
V gene: TRBV5-6
J gene: TRBJ1-1
clone size: .
CDR3 protein: CASSLGGTRRTEAFF
CDR3 DNA: TGTGCCAGCAGCTTGGGAGGGACGAGAAGAACTGAAGCTTTCTTT

D gene: .
V gene: TRBV5-1
J gene: TRBJ2-3
clone size: once
CDR3 protein: CASSLYGITSTDTQYF
CDR3 DNA: TGCGCCAGCAGCCTTTATGGGATTACTAGCACAGATACGCAGTATTTT

D gene: .
V gene: TRBV12-5
J gene: TRBJ2-6
clone size: .
CDR3 protein: CAIGGENSGANVLTF
CDR3 DNA: TGTGCTATTGGAGGAGAGAACTCTGGGGCCAACGTCCTGACTTTC

D gene: .
V gene: TRBV3-1/TRBV3-2
J gene: TRBJ1-6
clone size: .
CDR3 protein: CASSQDSHSPLHF
CDR3 DNA: TGTGCCAGCAGCCAAGATAGCCACTCACCCCTCCACTTT

D gene: .
V gene: TRBV3-1/TRBV3-2
J gene: TRBJ1-6
clone size: few
CDR3 protein: CASSQGYGSPLHF
CDR3 DNA: TGTGCCAGCAGCCAAGGGTACGGTTCACCCCTCCACTTT

D gene: TRBD1
V gene: TRBV3-1/TRBV3-2
J gene: TRBJ2-5
clone size: .
CDR3 protein: CASRGQLKETQYF
CDR3 DNA: TGTGCCAGCAGGGGACAGCTTAAAGAGACCCAGTACTTC

D gene: TRBD1
V gene: TRBV18
J gene: TRBJ2-3
clone size: .
CDR3 protein: CASSQQGAVADTQYF
CDR3 DNA: TGTGCCAGCTCACAACAGGGGGCAGTGGCAGATACGCAGTATTTT

D gene: .
V gene: TRBV7-2
J gene: TRBJ1-4
clone size: .
CDR3 protein: CASSPTPDRNEKLFF
CDR3 DNA: TGTGCCAGCAGTCCCACACCAGACAGAAATGAAAAACTGTTTTTT

D gene: .
V gene: TRBV2
J gene: TRBJ1-2
clone size: .
CDR3 protein: CASSESQSWVGADGYTF
CDR3 DNA: TGTGCCAGCAGTGAGTCCCAGTCGTGGGTGGGGGCCGATGGCTACACCTTC

D gene: TRBD1
V gene: TRBV2
J gene: TRBJ1-5
clone size: .
CDR3 protein: CASHGTVGNQPQHF
CDR3 DNA: TGTGCCAGCCATGGGACAGTCGGTAATCAGCCCCAGCATTTT

D gene: TRBD2
V gene: TRBV5-1
J gene: TRBJ2-4
clone size: .
CDR3 protein: CASSPGLAGVLAKNIQYF
CDR3 DNA: TGCGCCAGCAGCCCGGGACTAGCGGGGGTTCTAGCCAAAAACATTCAGTACTTC

D gene: TRBD1
V gene: TRBV2
J gene: TRBJ1-6
clone size: few
CDR3 protein: CASRTGTDNSPLHF
CDR3 DNA: TGTGCCAGCAGAACCGGGACAGATAATTCACCCCTCCACTTT

D gene: TRBD1
V gene: TRBV27
J gene: TRBJ1-5
clone size: .
CDR3 protein: CASSLSYLLATGGVFQPQHF
CDR3 DNA: TGTGCCAGCAGTTTATCCTACTTACTTGCCACAGGGGGGGTTTTTCAGCCCCAGCATTTT

D gene: .
V gene: TRBV4-1
J gene: TRBJ1-3
clone size: .
CDR3 protein: CASSQQEGSGNTIYF
CDR3 DNA: TGCGCCAGCAGCCAACAGGAAGGGTCTGGAAACACCATATATTTT

D gene: .
V gene: TRBV4-3
J gene: TRBJ2-3
clone size: .
CDR3 protein: CASSRRQAPDTQYF
CDR3 DNA: TGCGCCAGCAGCCGTCGACAGGCCCCAGATACGCAGTATTTT

D gene: .
V gene: TRBV7-3
J gene: TRBJ2-2
clone size: .
CDR3 protein: CASSLRGIAGELFF
CDR3 DNA: TGTGCCAGCAGCCTCCGGGGGATTGCCGGGGAGCTGTTTTTT

D gene: .
V gene: TRBV27
J gene: TRBJ1-6
clone size: .
CDR3 protein: CASSLYRSSYNSPLHF
CDR3 DNA: TGTGCCAGCAGTTTATACCGGAGCTCCTATAATTCACCCCTCCACTTT

D gene: TRBD2
V gene: TRBV5-4
J gene: TRBJ2-3
clone size: .
CDR3 protein: CASSIGLAGGFTDTQYF
CDR3 DNA: TGTGCCAGCAGCATTGGACTAGCGGGGGGTTTCACAGATACGCAGTATTTT

D gene: .
V gene: TRBV9
J gene: TRBJ1-2
clone size: .
CDR3 protein: CASSATGRMTNYGYTF
CDR3 DNA: TGTGCCAGCAGCGCGACGGGTAGGATGACTAACTATGGCTACACCTTC

D gene: TRBD1
V gene: TRBV4-3
J gene: TRBJ1-2
clone size: .
CDR3 protein: CASSQGQNYGYTF
CDR3 DNA: TGCGCCAGCAGTCAGGGACAGAACTATGGCTACACCTTC

D gene: .
V gene: TRBV6-6
J gene: TRBJ1-6
clone size: few
CDR3 protein: CASSYEGRNSPLHF
CDR3 DNA: TGTGCCAGCAGTTACGAGGGGAGGAATTCACCCCTCCACTTT

D gene: TRBD1
V gene: TRBV11-1
J gene: TRBJ2-2
clone size: .
CDR3 protein: CASSPRGQGITGELFF
CDR3 DNA: TGTGCCAGCAGCCCGAGGGGACAGGGTATCACCGGGGAGCTGTTTTTT

D gene: .
V gene: TRBV7-9
J gene: TRBJ2-5
clone size: .
CDR3 protein: CASSLADEETQYF
CDR3 DNA: TGTGCCAGCAGCTTAGCAGATGAAGAGACCCAGTACTTC

D gene: .
V gene: TRBV28
J gene: TRBJ1-1
clone size: .
CDR3 protein: CASIWRGEAFF
CDR3 DNA: TGTGCCAGCATTTGGAGGGGGGAAGCTTTCTTT

D gene: .
V gene: TRBV6-5
J gene: TRBJ1-5
clone size: .
CDR3 protein: CASSRDFNQPQHF
CDR3 DNA: TGTGCCAGCAGCCGGGATTTCAATCAGCCCCAGCATTTT

D gene: .
V gene: TRBV5-5
J gene: TRBJ1-6
clone size: .
CDR3 protein: CASSFVPTGLSYNSPLHF
CDR3 DNA: TGTGCCAGCAGCTTTGTCCCGACGGGACTTAGCTATAATTCACCCCTCCACTTT

D gene: TRBD2
V gene: TRBV5-8
J gene: TRBJ2-3
clone size: .
CDR3 protein: CASSSGLAGGFRTDTQYF
CDR3 DNA: TGTGCCAGCAGCTCGGGACTAGCGGGGGGGTTCCGCACAGATACGCAGTATTTT

D gene: .
V gene: TRBV7-5
J gene: TRBJ2-5
clone size: .
CDR3 protein: CARSSGQFQETQYF
CDR3 DNA: TGTGCCAGAAGCTCGGGACAGTTCCAAGAGACCCAGTACTTC

D gene: TRBD1
V gene: TRBV2
J gene: TRBJ1-3
clone size: few
CDR3 protein: CASRQGVGNTIYF
CDR3 DNA: TGTGCCAGCAGACAGGGGGTAGGAAACACCATATATTTT